The 3 T cell receptor beta chains below come from one sample, sequenced in a study of shared clonotypes between healthy human individuals. TCRdb's copy holds only in-frame clones and misses some; the assay was immunoSEQ multiplex PCR. This sample has 2 million to 2.5 million clones, with around 93% found just once. Sequencing input: naive CD4+ T cells from PBMCs. Stated subset: CD45RA+ positively selected. The receptors derive from a young man in good health. Some clones in this sample may be carry-over from other donors' samples.

The rearrangement joins TRBV15 to TRBJ2-7; D is unresolved. V was shortened by 0 bases and J by 2 bases, with 11 bases between the two germline ends. Per germline, CDR1 LNHNV and CDR2 YYDKDF (reference sequence). The length of the CDR3 is 15 residues. The chain's CDR3 is CATSRDLGLTYEQYF. CDR3 sequence (DNA): TGTGCCACCAGCAGAGATCTTGGGCTCACCTACGAGCAGTACTTC.

The chain couples TRBV5-1 to TRBJ2-5; D ambiguous. The ends were cut back, 4 bases at V and 3 bases at J, with 13 bases in the middle. Germline V gene data show CDR1 as SGHRS and CDR2 as YFSETQ. The CDR3 spans 14 residues. The CDR3 protein is CASSADPGKETQYF. CDR3 in DNA: TGCGCCAGCAGCGCCGACCCCGGCAAAGAGACCCAGTACTTC.

The chain employs TRBV18 and TRBJ1-5; D gene uncertain. Germline-derived CDR1 and CDR2 are KGHSH and LQKENI. This CDR3 contains 15 residues. Trimming shortened V by 2 bases and J by 4 bases, and 12 bases separated the two germline ends. CDR3 loop: CASSPEALGNQPQHF. CDR3 nucleotides: TGTGCCAGCTCACCAGAGGCTTTGGGGAATCAGCCCCAGCATTTT. Full variable domain (rest looked up from reference TRBV18 and TRBJ1-5): NAGVMQNPRHLVRRRGQEARLRCSPMKGHSHVYWYRQLPEEGLKFMVYLQKENIIDESGMPKERFSAEFPKEGPSILRIQQVVRGDSAAYFCASSPEALGNQPQHFGDGTRLSIL.